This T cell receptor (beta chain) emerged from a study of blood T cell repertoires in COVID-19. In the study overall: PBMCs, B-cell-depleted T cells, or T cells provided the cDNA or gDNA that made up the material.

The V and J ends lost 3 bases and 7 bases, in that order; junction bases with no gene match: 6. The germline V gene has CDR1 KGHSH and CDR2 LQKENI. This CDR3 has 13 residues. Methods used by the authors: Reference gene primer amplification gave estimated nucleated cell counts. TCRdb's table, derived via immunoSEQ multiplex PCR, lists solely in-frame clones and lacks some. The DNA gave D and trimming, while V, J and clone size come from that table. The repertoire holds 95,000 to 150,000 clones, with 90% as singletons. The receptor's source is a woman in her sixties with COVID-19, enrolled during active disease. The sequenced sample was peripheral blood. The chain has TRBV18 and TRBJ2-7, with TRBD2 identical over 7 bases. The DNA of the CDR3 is TGTGCCAGCTCACCCCCGGGGCGGGGGGAGCAGTACTTC. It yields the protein CASSPPGRGEQYF.